The 26 T cell receptor beta chains below come from one sample, sequenced in a study of cytomegalovirus exposure and HLA in healthy donors. The study ran its PCR with 60 Vbeta and 13 Jbeta primers. Here immunoSEQ multiplex PCR was the method, and the copy in TCRdb shows in-frame clones only, minus some. The sample has 150,000 or so clones; around four fifths are singletons. The sample comprised PBMCs. The receptors derive from a man in his thirties or forties in good health and CMV-seronegative.

The chain couples TRBV30 to TRBJ2-3, with D hard to call. The CDR3 has 12 residues. Trimming removed 3 bases at V and 3 bases at J, with 7 bases between. From germline, CDR1 is GTSNPN and CDR2 SVGIG (reference sequence). CDR3 DNA sequence: TGTGCCTGGAGCGCCAGAACAGATACGCAGTATTTT. Translated, it gives CAWSARTDTQYF. The variable domain in full, with the rest retrieved from reference TRBV30 and TRBJ2-3, is SQTIHQWPATLVQPVGSPLSLECTVEGTSNPNLYWYRQAAGRGLQLLFYSVGIGQISSEVPQNLSASRPQDRQFILSSKKLLLSDSGFYLCAWSARTDTQYFGPGTRLTVL.

J is TRBJ1-5 and V is TRBV4-3; TRBD1 matches 7 bases. After removal of 0 bases from V and 9 bases from J, the junction contained 8 bases not matched to a gene. Looked up from germline, CDR1 is LGHNA and CDR2 is YSLEER. CDR3 size: 15 residues. CDR3 coding DNA: TGCGCCAGCAGCCAAGAAACAACAGGGGATAGGCCCCAGCATTTT. Protein sequence: CASSQETTGDRPQHF.

A few counts support this clone. The CDR3 region is CASSQGVSGGAEETQYF. DNA for the CDR3: TGCGCCAGCAGCCAAGGGGTTAGCGGGGGGGCGGAAGAGACCCAGTACTTC. The V gene is TRBV4-3, the J gene TRBJ2-5; 11 nucleotides line up with TRBD2. The CDR3 runs 17 residues. Germline V lookup: CDR1 LGHNA, CDR2 YSLEER. V shed 1 base, J shed 3 bases, and the junction held 7 bases outside the gene matches.

The chain employs TRBV6-1 and TRBJ2-7, with 9 bases fitting TRBD2. The V gene end was trimmed by 6 bases and the J gene end by 5 bases; junction bases not matched to a gene: 11. In germline, CDR1 is MNHNS, CDR2 SASEGT. This CDR3 spans 15 amino acids. CDR3 DNA: TGTGCCAGCAGGGGTAGCGGGAGAGTTAGGAACGAGCAGTACTTC. It is translated as CASRGSGRVRNEQYF.

This clone has a single count. The rearrangement uses TRBV7-3 and TRBJ2-3, with TRBD2 identical over 9 bases. This CDR3 is 15 amino acids long. The germline V gene has CDR1 SGHTA and CDR2 FQGTGA. With 6 bases clipped from V and 3 bases from J, the junction kept 7 bases outside the gene matches. CDR3 bases: TGTGCCAGCAGTAGCGGGAGAAGTAAAACAGATACGCAGTATTTT. It translates to CASSSGRSKTDTQYF.

This chain connects TRBV30 to TRBJ1-6; no definite D call. Between the trimmed V and J ends, which lost 2 bases and 3 bases, there was a span of 8 bases. The CDR3 sequence is 14 residues long. The germline V gene has CDR1 GTSNPN and CDR2 SVGIG (reference sequence). The CDR3 bases are TGTGCCTGGAGTTCTTACGGCTATAATTCACCCCTCCACTTT. Translating it yields CAWSSYGYNSPLHF.

The V gene is TRBV6-5, the J gene TRBJ1-5, with a tentative D call TRBD1 (5 bases). Germline V gives CDR1 MNHEY, CDR2 SVGAGI. Trimming left V 0 bases short and J 0 bases short, with 9 bases between. The CDR3 is 16 amino acids. The CDR3, as DNA: TGTGCCAGCAGTTACTCTTCCCAGGGTAGCAATCAGCCCCAGCATTTT. Translated: CASSYSSQGSNQPQHF.

The chain recombines TRBV5-6 with TRBJ2-7; D is ambiguous. The length of the CDR3 is 14 residues. V was trimmed by 0 bases and J by 0 bases, leaving 7 bases between them. Germline V gene data show CDR1 as SGHDT and CDR2 as YYEEEE. The CDR3 DNA reads TGTGCCAGCAGCTTGGAAATCCGCTCCTACGAGCAGTACTTC. Protein product: CASSLEIRSYEQYF.

This clone has just a few counts. This chain links TRBV25-1 with TRBJ1-6; D may be TRBD1 (5 bases). The CDR3 length is 15 residues. Germline-derived CDR1 and CDR2 are MGHDK and SYGVNS. V was pared by 4 bases and J by 8 bases, with 15 bases between. In nucleotides, the CDR3 is TGTGCCAGCAGTGGTGATGGAGGGGCGGATTCACCCCTCCACTTT. Encoded protein: CASSGDGGADSPLHF.

This clone was counted only a few times. The chain carries TRBV30 and TRBJ2-7, with 10 bases matching TRBD2. This CDR3 comprises 14 residues. CDR1 is GTSNPN, CDR2 SVGIG, per germline (reference sequence). The V gene end was trimmed by 3 bases and the J gene end by 5 bases; junction bases not matched to a gene: 7. The CDR3 nucleotides are TGTGCCTGGAGGAGACTAGCGGGCGTCCACGAGCAGTACTTC. The encoded protein is CAWRRLAGVHEQYF.

The gene calls are TRBV30 and TRBJ2-3; 8 bases match TRBD2. The CDR3 consists of 14 residues. Germline loops: CDR1 GTSNPN, CDR2 SVGIG (reference sequence). The V gene end was trimmed by 2 bases and the J gene end by 3 bases; junction bases not matched to a gene: 4. DNA for the CDR3: TGTGCCTGGAGTACGTCGGGGGGGACAGATACGCAGTATTTT. It codes for CAWSTSGGTDTQYF.

This clone appeared a single time. The chain joins TRBV29-1 to TRBJ1-1; D unclear. Trimming removed 2 bases at V and 4 bases at J, with 14 bases between. CDR1 SQVTM and CDR2 ANQGSEA come from the germline V gene. The CDR3 runs 14 residues. This CDR3 is CSVERATRGTEAFF. DNA for the CDR3: TGCAGCGTTGAACGCGCCACCCGGGGCACTGAAGCTTTCTTT.

The V call is TRBV7-9, the J call TRBJ2-3, with a possible D match to TRBD1 (5 bases). Trimming removed 0 bases at V and 2 bases at J, with 15 bases between. Germline V lookup: CDR1 SEHNR, CDR2 FQNEAQ (reference sequence). The CDR3 sequence is 17 residues long. For the CDR3, the DNA is TGTGCCAGCAGCTTAGCGGTAGGGGTTTCCTTCACAGATACGCAGTATTTT. Translated, it gives CASSLAVGVSFTDTQYF.

V is TRBV6-5 and J is TRBJ1-2; D gene unclear. V shed 5 bases and J shed 1 base, with 11 bases lying between them. CDR3 length equals 14 residues. Germline assignment: CDR1 MNHEY and CDR2 SVGAGI. CDR3 coding DNA: TGTGCCAGCAGTCTCGAACCCAGTAACTATGGCTACACCTTC. It specifies CASSLEPSNYGYTF.

This clone was detected only a few times. The V gene is TRBV7-8, the J gene TRBJ1-1; 8 bases agree with TRBD1. J gave up 2 bases and V 4 bases, and 9 bases lay outside the gene matches. This CDR3 is 16 amino acids long. Per the germline V gene, CDR1 is SGHVS and CDR2 is FQNEAQ. This CDR3 is CASSYGQGTSNTEAFF. CDR3 in DNA: TGTGCCAGCAGCTACGGACAGGGAACCTCCAACACTGAAGCTTTCTTT.

J is TRBJ2-3 and V is TRBV2, with 7 bases that match TRBD2. Germline values: CDR1 SNHLY, CDR2 FYNNEI. This CDR3 has 15 residues. V was clipped by 6 bases and J by 6 bases; unmatched bases: 12. CDR3 sequence: CASRGISGRSDTQYF. As DNA, the CDR3 is TGTGCCAGCAGAGGTATTAGCGGGCGGTCGGATACGCAGTATTTT.

CDR3 coding DNA: TGTGCCAGCAGGAAGACTAGCGGGACGCAAGAGACCCAGTACTTC. Protein: CASRKTSGTQETQYF. The V call is TRBV11-1, the J call TRBJ2-5, with 11 bases fitting TRBD2. The V segment lost 6 bases and the J segment 2 bases; nucleotides outside the gene matches: 5. The V gene's germline CDR1 is SGHAT and CDR2 FQDESV (reference sequence). This CDR3 region has 15 residues.

The sample holds one count of this clone. The chain joins TRBV2 to TRBJ1-4, with TRBD1 matching over 7 bases. Germline V gene lookup returns CDR1 SNHLY and CDR2 FYNNEI. CDR3 length: 13 amino acids. V dropped 7 bases and J dropped 8; count of bases not matched to a gene: 7. The CDR3 loop is CASIRDSQEKLFF. The CDR3 nucleotides are TGTGCCAGCATCCGGGACAGCCAAGAAAAACTGTTTTTT.

The rearrangement joins TRBV4-1 to TRBJ2-7; 8 bases fit TRBD1. This CDR3 spans 16 amino acids. Germline CDR1 and CDR2: MGHRA and YSYEKL. The J segment lost 5 bases and the V segment lost 0 bases, leaving 9 bases of the junction unmatched. DNA of the CDR3: TGCGCCAGCAGCCAAGATTTAGGACAGGGAGGCAACGAGCAGTACTTC. Its protein is CASSQDLGQGGNEQYF.

This rearrangement joins TRBV2 to TRBJ2-2; D gene uncertain. The V gene's germline CDR1 is SNHLY and CDR2 FYNNEI. Trimming removed 8 bases at V and 4 bases at J, with 17 bases between. This CDR3 spans 15 amino acids. The CDR3 protein is CASLVADRVTGELFF. The CDR3 nucleotides are TGTGCCAGCTTGGTGGCAGATCGGGTCACCGGGGAGCTGTTTTTT.

The V and J genes are TRBV7-9 and TRBJ1-5, with TRBD1 as a possible D gene (6 bases). Germline CDR1 and CDR2: SEHNR and FQNEAQ (reference sequence). Trimming stripped 5 bases from V and 2 bases from J, with 16 bases between. The CDR3 totals 16 residues. The DNA for the CDR3 is TGTGCCAGCAGCCCCGCGGGGGCGAGTCGCAATCAGCCCCAGCATTTT. Amino acid sequence: CASSPAGASRNQPQHF. The full variable domain, with the rest looked up from reference TRBV7-9 and TRBJ1-5, is DTGVSQNPRHKITKRGQNVTFRCDPISEHNRLYWYRQTLGQGPEFLTYFQNEAQLEKSRLLSDRFSAERPKGSFSTLEIQRTEQGDSAMYLCASSPAGASRNQPQHFGDGTRLSIL.

Concerning this clone itself: A read error may produce the germline difference seen at one junction end. The chain uses TRBV7-9 and TRBJ1-2, with D uncertain. The germline V gene encodes CDR1 SEHNR and CDR2 FQNEAQ (reference sequence). CDR3 length: 16 residues. The CDR3, as DNA: TGTTCCAGCATCAGCTTACTACAACTCCGCATCGGGGGCTACACCTTC. It is translated as CSSISLLQLRIGGYTF. Using reference TRBV7-9 and TRBJ1-2 for the parts outside the CDR3, the full variable domain is DTGVSQNPRHKITKRGQNVTFRCDPISEHNRLYWYRQTLGQGPEFLTYFQNEAQLEKSRLLSDRFSAERPKGSFSTLEIQRTEQGDSAMYLCSSISLLQLRIGGYTFGSGTRLTVV.

This rearrangement joins TRBV7-2 to TRBJ1-6; 8 positions match TRBD1. Germline-derived CDR1 and CDR2 are SGHTA and FQGNSA. The CDR3 extends over 17 amino acids. V gave up 4 bases and J gave up 0 bases; unmatched junction bases: 5. CDR3 sequence reads: CASSWGQASSYNSPLHF. CDR3 DNA sequence: TGTGCCAGCAGCTGGGGACAGGCCAGCTCCTATAATTCACCCCTCCACTTT.

The CDR3 DNA reads TGTGCCACTCGCGCGGGGGGAAGGGGCGCAGATACGCAGTATTTT. Translating gives CATRAGGRGADTQYF. The V call is TRBV19, the J call TRBJ2-3; 8 nucleotides agree with TRBD2. Per germline, CDR1 LNHDA and CDR2 SQIVND (reference sequence). Losses at the gene ends were 10 bases for V and 4 bases for J; bases not matched to a gene: 13. The CDR3 spans 15 residues.

The chain uses TRBV7-9 and TRBJ2-7, with D possibly being TRBD1 (6 bases). The CDR3 is 14 amino acids. Looked up from germline, CDR1 is SEHNR and CDR2 is FQNEAQ (reference sequence). Between the trimmed V and J ends, which lost 3 bases and 5 bases, there was a span of 14 bases. The CDR3 is CASSFTGSGDEQYF. CDR3 bases: TGTGCCAGCAGCTTCACAGGGTCAGGGGACGAGCAGTACTTC.

The chain employs TRBV10-1 and TRBJ2-7, with 7 nucleotides matching TRBD2. Germline V gene lookup returns CDR1 WNHNN and CDR2 SYGVQD (reference sequence). CDR3 length: 15 amino acids. V lost 2 bases and J lost 4; bases outside the gene matches: 8. The CDR3 here is CASSEDLGGNYEQYF. For the CDR3, the DNA is TGCGCCAGCAGTGAGGATCTCGGGGGGAATTACGAGCAGTACTTC.